The 15 T cell receptor beta chains listed next were all sequenced from one sample in a study of CD4 T cells in relation to SARS-CoV-2 and coronaviruses. Here immunoSEQ multiplex PCR was the method, and the copy in TCRdb shows in-frame clones only, minus some. Of approximately 50,000 clones detected, about 90% appear once; the ten largest clones hold under 0.4%. Sequenced: naive CD4+ T cells from PBMCs. Subset here: naive CD4+ T cells isolated by negative enrichment. All receptors come from an adult with COVID-19.

The chain combines TRBV7-9 with TRBJ2-1; 11 nucleotides line up with TRBD2. The CDR3 loop spans 15 amino acids. With V trimmed by 5 bases and J by 2 bases, 2 bases remained unmatched. The germline gives CDR1 SEHNR, CDR2 FQNEAQ (reference sequence). In DNA form, the CDR3 reads TGTGCCAGCAGCCGTAGCGGGGGGGCCTACAATGAGCAGTTCTTC. Translated: CASSRSGGAYNEQFF.

This clone was detected only once. The J gene is TRBJ2-7, the V gene TRBV5-6, with TRBD1 matching 10 bases. Germline CDR1 reads SGHDT; CDR2 reads YYEEEE. Unmatched junction bases numbered 7, after V lost 7 bases and J lost 3 bases. CDR3 length: 14 amino acids. CDR3 in amino acids: CASFGTGDIYEQYF. The CDR3 DNA follows: TGTGCCAGCTTCGGGACAGGGGATATCTACGAGCAGTACTTC. Full variable domain (remainder filled in from reference TRBV5-6 and TRBJ2-7): DAGVTQSPTHLIKTRGQQVTLRCSPKSGHDTVSWYQQALGQGPQFIFQYYEEEERQRGNFPDRFSGHQFPNYSSELNVNALLLGDSALYLCASFGTGDIYEQYFGPGTRLTVT.

To note about this clone: Other DNA sequences in the sample encode the same CDR3. The gene calls are TRBV2 and TRBJ1-5; no clear D gene. CDR1 is SNHLY, CDR2 FYNNEI, per germline. There are 12 residues in the CDR3. The V gene lost 8 bases and the J gene lost 0 bases, with 5 bases spanning the gap. DNA for the CDR3: TGTGCCAGCTCTTATAGCAATCAGCCCCAGCATTTT. Its protein is CASSYSNQPQHF.

This rearrangement joins TRBV5-1 to TRBJ2-5; 14 bases map to TRBD2. The V gene's germline CDR1 is SGHRS and CDR2 YFSETQ. V gave up 0 bases and J gave up 5 bases; unmatched junction bases: 6. This CDR3 is 17 amino acids long. CDR3 amino acids: CASSLATSGRADETQYF. CDR3 DNA: TGCGCCAGCAGCTTGGCGACTAGCGGGAGGGCCGATGAGACCCAGTACTTC.

V gene TRBV9 combines with J gene TRBJ2-5; 8 bases are shared with TRBD2. CDR3 length equals 14 residues. Germline lookup yields CDR1 SGDLS and CDR2 YYNGEE. The V segment lost 3 bases and the J segment 7 bases; nucleotides outside the gene matches: 8. DNA of the CDR3: TGTGCCAGCAGCGGAGGGACTAGGGGTTGGACCCAGTACTTC. Translating it yields CASSGGTRGWTQYF.

The rearrangement joins TRBV5-1 to TRBJ2-7; D possibly corresponds to TRBD2 (5 bases). Looked up from germline, CDR1 is SGHRS and CDR2 is YFSETQ. Trimming removed 3 bases from V and 3 bases from J, with 16 bases in between. This CDR3 region has 15 residues. The CDR3 nucleotides are TGCGCCAGCAGCTCAGGTGTTCGGGATGGCTACGAGCAGTACTTC. Amino acids: CASSSGVRDGYEQYF.

V gene TRBV30 combines with J gene TRBJ2-5; weak D call: TRBD2 (5 bases). CDR3 length: 13 residues. Germline CDR1 and CDR2: GTSNPN and SVGIG (reference sequence). Trimming took 1 base from V and 4 from J, leaving 10 bases between them. The CDR3 nucleotides read TGTGCCTGGAGTGGGGCCGGAGGAGAGACCCAGTACTTC. Translation: CAWSGAGGETQYF.

V and J are TRBV9 and TRBJ2-5; D tentatively reads TRBD1 or TRBD2 (7 bases each). This CDR3 comprises 15 residues. CDR1 and CDR2 (germline): SGDLS, YYNGEE. Trimming took 0 bases from V and 2 from J, leaving 11 bases between them. The CDR3 region is CASSVVQGGQETQYF. The CDR3 nucleotides read TGTGCCAGCAGCGTAGTTCAGGGGGGGCAAGAGACCCAGTACTTC.

This chain links TRBV6-5 with TRBJ1-5; 10 nucleotides match TRBD1. This CDR3 contains 15 residues. Germline V gene sequence: CDR1 MNHEY, CDR2 SVGAGI. Unmatched junction bases numbered 6, after V lost 5 bases and J lost 5 bases. CDR3 amino acids: CASSPTGGRDQPQHF. CDR3 coding DNA: TGTGCCAGCAGTCCGACAGGGGGCCGAGATCAGCCCCAGCATTTT.

The chain is built from TRBV25-1 and TRBJ1-5; possibly TRBD1 for D (5 bases). Trimming shortened V by 2 bases and J by 4 bases, and 12 bases separated the two germline ends. CDR1 is MGHDK, CDR2 SYGVNS, per germline. CDR3 length: 15 amino acids. The CDR3: CASSESRDVNQPQHF. The CDR3 region has the DNA TGTGCCAGCAGTGAAAGCCGGGACGTTAATCAGCCCCAGCATTTT. Full variable domain (outside the CDR3, taken from reference TRBV25-1 and TRBJ1-5): EADIYQTPRYLVIGTGKKITLECSQTMGHDKMYWYQQDPGMELHLIHYSYGVNSTEKGDLSSESTVSRIRTEHFPLTLESARPSHTSQYLCASSESRDVNQPQHFGDGTRLSIL.

The J gene is TRBJ1-1, the V gene TRBV7-8; D is ambiguous. The CDR3 is 14 amino acids. Trimming took 1 base from V and 1 from J, leaving 7 bases between them. From germline, CDR1 is SGHVS and CDR2 FQNEAQ. CDR3 nucleotides: TGTGCCAGCAGCTTAGGAGGTTGGAACACTGAAGCTTTCTTT. As protein: CASSLGGWNTEAFF.

CDR3 in amino acids: CASSPPGRSRAGELFF. CDR3 coding DNA: TGTGCCAGCAGCCCTCCGGGACGCTCGAGGGCCGGGGAGCTGTTTTTT. The J gene is TRBJ2-2, the V gene TRBV5-4; D may match TRBD1 or TRBD2 (5 bases each). Trimming cost V 4 bases and J 6 bases, with 19 bases left between them. Germline values: CDR1 SGHNT, CDR2 YYREEE (reference sequence). There are 16 residues in the CDR3.

The CDR3 bases are TGCGCCAGCAGCTTGGCCGTCAGCTACGAGCAGTACTTC. Its translation is CASSLAVSYEQYF. The chain is built from TRBV5-1 and TRBJ2-7; D call uncertain. The CDR3 runs to 13 residues. V lost 0 bases and J lost 3, with 7 bases in between. CDR1 SGHRS and CDR2 YFSETQ come from the germline V gene.

The chain employs TRBV24-1 and TRBJ2-1, with D perhaps matching TRBD2 (6 bases). There are 15 residues in the CDR3. V lost 7 bases and J lost 5, with 17 bases in between. Per the germline V gene, CDR1 is KGHDR and CDR2 is SFDVKD. The CDR3, as DNA: TGTGCCACCAGCGATAATTTAGCGGTAAACAATGAGCAGTTCTTC. This sequence encodes CATSDNLAVNNEQFF.

This rearrangement joins TRBV10-2 to TRBJ2-3, with TRBD2 identical over 7 bases. After removal of 6 bases from V and 5 bases from J, the junction contained 8 bases not matched to a gene. Germline V gene sequence: CDR1 WSHSY, CDR2 SAAADI. The CDR3 has 14 amino acids. Here the CDR3 DNA reads TGCGCCAGCAGGAGGGACTATTTAAAAGATACGCAGTATTTT. Translated: CASRRDYLKDTQYF.